The table lists the clone carrying this T cell receptor (beta chain) with many counts. This sample is drawn from a study of CXCR3 chemokines and chemotherapy response in bladder cancer. The CDR3 totals 12 residues. Per the germline V gene, CDR1 is DFQATT and CDR2 is SNEGSKA (reference sequence). V lost 5 bases and J lost 9; bases outside the gene matches: 5. TCRdb re-analysed the PCR reads in MiXCR, keeping a single row per CDR3 protein. The sample lists around 2,500 distinct CDR3 sequences, about 17% occurring once. The clonotype originates from a human donor with bladder cancer that responded to neoadjuvant chemotherapy. The rearrangement joins TRBV20-1 to TRBJ1-4; 8 bases are a match to TRBD1. The sample was collected from a patient whose treatment included neoadjuvant chemotherapy. CDR3 in amino acids: CSAAGGEKKLFF. In DNA form, the CDR3 reads TGCAGTGCTGCAGGGGGCGAGAAAAAACTGTTTTTT.